This is a list of T cell receptor beta chains from one sample in a study of blood T cell repertoires in COVID-19. Produced via immunoSEQ multiplex PCR; TCRdb's table is partial and in-frame only. This table holds roughly 220,000 clones, roughly 88% found once. The sequenced sample was PBMCs or T cells enriched from blood (not recorded which). Source of these receptors: a woman aged 50 to 60 with acute COVID-19. The CDR3 runs from the conserved cysteine through the conserved F or W. D genes are given only for firm matches. Part of the rows lack a size; the others show once, few, many or a class for expanded clones.

cdr3_nt: TGTGCCAGCACCGTCTGGGGCGACGATCAGCCCCAGCATTTT
cdr3_aa: CASTVWGDDQPQHF
d_call: NA
clone_size: NA
j_call: TRBJ1-5
v_call: TRBV28

cdr3_nt: TGTGCCAGCAGCGCCGGGACAGGGGTGAGGACAGATACGCAGTATTTT
cdr3_aa: CASSAGTGVRTDTQYF
d_call: TRBD1
clone_size: NA
j_call: TRBJ2-3
v_call: TRBV5-8

cdr3_nt: TGTGCCAGCAGCCTAGGGGTCGGGGAGCTGTTTTTT
cdr3_aa: CASSLGVGELFF
d_call: NA
clone_size: NA
j_call: TRBJ2-2
v_call: TRBV3-1/TRBV3-2

cdr3_nt: TGTGCCAGCAGTGGGGACAGGGTGTCTTACGAGCAGTACTTC
cdr3_aa: CASSGDRVSYEQYF
d_call: TRBD1
clone_size: NA
j_call: TRBJ2-7
v_call: TRBV28

cdr3_nt: TGTGCCAGCAGCGCTCCGAGTCGGGTCAGGGGGTCTGGGGCCAACGTCCTGACTTTC
cdr3_aa: CASSAPSRVRGSGANVLTF
d_call: TRBD1
clone_size: NA
j_call: TRBJ2-6
v_call: TRBV7-9

cdr3_nt: TGTGCCACCAGCAACGGAAGGAGTAGTGGCTACACCTTC
cdr3_aa: CATSNGRSSGYTF
d_call: NA
clone_size: NA
j_call: TRBJ1-2
v_call: TRBV15

cdr3_nt: TGTGCCAGTAGTCCGTTAATCACAGGGACGGCCCCCTATGGCTACACCTTC
cdr3_aa: CASSPLITGTAPYGYTF
d_call: NA
clone_size: once
j_call: TRBJ1-2
v_call: TRBV19

cdr3_nt: TGTGCCAGTAGTATTCCGGGACAGGGTATCTACGAGCAGTACTTC
cdr3_aa: CASSIPGQGIYEQYF
d_call: TRBD1
clone_size: NA
j_call: TRBJ2-7
v_call: TRBV19

cdr3_nt: TGTGCCTGGGACAGGTTTTTAGAGACCCAGTACTTC
cdr3_aa: CAWDRFLETQYF
d_call: NA
clone_size: NA
j_call: TRBJ2-5
v_call: TRBV30

cdr3_nt: TGTGCCAGCAGTACTCTTCTGGAGGGACCTGAAGCTTTCTTT
cdr3_aa: CASSTLLEGPEAFF
d_call: NA
clone_size: NA
j_call: TRBJ1-1
v_call: TRBV27

cdr3_nt: TGTGCCAGCAGCCCAGGGACAGGGGCGGTGGGGGGCTACACCTTC
cdr3_aa: CASSPGTGAVGGYTF
d_call: TRBD1
clone_size: once
j_call: TRBJ1-2
v_call: TRBV7-3

cdr3_nt: TGTGCCAGCAGCCAATGGTTCGGTAGCGGGATAAGGTATACGCAGTATTTT
cdr3_aa: CASSQWFGSGIRYTQYF
d_call: TRBD2
clone_size: NA
j_call: TRBJ2-3
v_call: TRBV14

cdr3_nt: TGCGCCAGCAGCTCATGGTGGACTAGCGTATCAGATACGCAGTATTTT
cdr3_aa: CASSSWWTSVSDTQYF
d_call: TRBD2
clone_size: NA
j_call: TRBJ2-3
v_call: TRBV5-1

cdr3_nt: TGTGCCAGCAGCACATCCACCTTGCCAAATGAAAAACTGTTTTTT
cdr3_aa: CASSTSTLPNEKLFF
d_call: NA
clone_size: NA
j_call: TRBJ1-4
v_call: TRBV7-6

cdr3_nt: TGTGCCAGCAGTTTATTCAAGGGGGGCAATCAGCCCCAGCATTTT
cdr3_aa: CASSLFKGGNQPQHF
d_call: NA
clone_size: NA
j_call: TRBJ1-5
v_call: TRBV28

cdr3_nt: TGCGCCAGCAGTCCCGGGACTAGCGGCGGGGAGCTGTTTTTT
cdr3_aa: CASSPGTSGGELFF
d_call: TRBD2
clone_size: once
j_call: TRBJ2-2
v_call: TRBV5-1

cdr3_nt: TGTGCCAGCAGTTCCACAGGGGGCGGGGGCAATGAGCAGTTCTTC
cdr3_aa: CASSSTGGGGNEQFF
d_call: TRBD1
clone_size: NA
j_call: TRBJ2-1
v_call: TRBV28

cdr3_nt: TGTGCCAGCACCCCTCTGGAACAGGGGGCTCACACTAATGAAAAACTGTTTTTT
cdr3_aa: CASTPLEQGAHTNEKLFF
d_call: TRBD1
clone_size: NA
j_call: TRBJ1-4
v_call: TRBV2

cdr3_nt: TGTGCCAGCAGCCCCCGTGGGGGGACTTACAATGAGCAGTTCTTC
cdr3_aa: CASSPRGGTYNEQFF
d_call: NA
clone_size: few
j_call: TRBJ2-1
v_call: TRBV7-3

cdr3_nt: TGTGCCTGGAGTGTTTGGGACAGGGTCAATCAGCCCCAGCATTTT
cdr3_aa: CAWSVWDRVNQPQHF
d_call: TRBD1
clone_size: NA
j_call: TRBJ1-5
v_call: TRBV30

cdr3_nt: TGTGCCACCAGCAGAGAGACTAGCGGGAGGCTGAGAGATACGCAGTATTTT
cdr3_aa: CATSRETSGRLRDTQYF
d_call: TRBD2
clone_size: NA
j_call: TRBJ2-3
v_call: TRBV15

cdr3_nt: TGTGCCAGCAGTCCGTCTAGCGGGAGAAATGAGCAGTTCTTC
cdr3_aa: CASSPSSGRNEQFF
d_call: TRBD2
clone_size: NA
j_call: TRBJ2-1
v_call: TRBV27

cdr3_nt: TGTGCCAGCAGCTTAGATTCGGGAGGGCCTGGTAATGAGCAGTTCTTC
cdr3_aa: CASSLDSGGPGNEQFF
d_call: TRBD2
clone_size: NA
j_call: TRBJ2-1
v_call: TRBV7-8

cdr3_nt: TGTGCCAGCAGTTACAGGGTAAGGCCCTACGAGCAGTACTTC
cdr3_aa: CASSYRVRPYEQYF
d_call: NA
clone_size: NA
j_call: TRBJ2-7
v_call: TRBV28

cdr3_nt: TGTGCCAGCAGTTTATACACTGAAGCTTTCTTT
cdr3_aa: CASSLYTEAFF
d_call: NA
clone_size: NA
j_call: TRBJ1-1
v_call: TRBV6-2/TRBV6-3

cdr3_nt: TGTGCCAGCAGCCTACGACAGGGTAGAGGACTCTATGGCTACACCTTC
cdr3_aa: CASSLRQGRGLYGYTF
d_call: TRBD1
clone_size: NA
j_call: TRBJ1-2
v_call: TRBV7-2

cdr3_nt: TGTGCCAGCAGCCAAGATCAGGGCCTGGCTGGGGCCAACGTCCTGACTTTC
cdr3_aa: CASSQDQGLAGANVLTF
d_call: NA
clone_size: NA
j_call: TRBJ2-6
v_call: TRBV3-1/TRBV3-2

cdr3_nt: TGTGCCAGCAGCTTAGGACCGCACGGACTTGGAAACACCATATATTTT
cdr3_aa: CASSLGPHGLGNTIYF
d_call: NA
clone_size: NA
j_call: TRBJ1-3
v_call: TRBV7-2

cdr3_nt: TGTGCCAGCAGTTTATCACAGGGCACCTCCTATAATTCACCCCTCCACTTT
cdr3_aa: CASSLSQGTSYNSPLHF
d_call: NA
clone_size: NA
j_call: TRBJ1-6
v_call: TRBV28

cdr3_nt: TGCGCCAGCAGCCTGTCGTCCTCTGGAAACACCATATATTTT
cdr3_aa: CASSLSSSGNTIYF
d_call: NA
clone_size: NA
j_call: TRBJ1-3
v_call: TRBV5-1

cdr3_nt: TGTGCCAGCAGCGCCCGGGGGGGCAGGGGGACTGAAGCTTTCTTT
cdr3_aa: CASSARGGRGTEAFF
d_call: TRBD1
clone_size: NA
j_call: TRBJ1-1
v_call: TRBV5-4

cdr3_nt: TGTGCCACCTTGGCTAGCGGCACAGATACGCAGTATTTT
cdr3_aa: CATLASGTDTQYF
d_call: NA
clone_size: NA
j_call: TRBJ2-3
v_call: TRBV15

cdr3_nt: TGCGCCAGCAGCCACAACTCAAACTATGGCTACACCTTC
cdr3_aa: CASSHNSNYGYTF
d_call: NA
clone_size: NA
j_call: TRBJ1-2
v_call: TRBV4-1

cdr3_nt: TGCGCCAGCAGCTTGCATAGCGGGAGTTACAATGAGCAGTTCTTC
cdr3_aa: CASSLHSGSYNEQFF
d_call: TRBD2
clone_size: once
j_call: TRBJ2-1
v_call: TRBV5-1

cdr3_nt: TGTGCCATCAGTCGGACCGGGACAGGGGTGAACACTGAAGCTTTCTTT
cdr3_aa: CAISRTGTGVNTEAFF
d_call: TRBD1
clone_size: NA
j_call: TRBJ1-1
v_call: TRBV10-3

cdr3_nt: TGCGCCAGCAGCCCCTTGGGGCTAGCGGGGTGGGGGGAAGAGACCCAGTACTTC
cdr3_aa: CASSPLGLAGWGEETQYF
d_call: TRBD2
clone_size: NA
j_call: TRBJ2-5
v_call: TRBV4-1

cdr3_nt: TGTGCCAGCAACTCCAACAATGAGCAGTTCTTC
cdr3_aa: CASNSNNEQFF
d_call: NA
clone_size: NA
j_call: TRBJ2-1
v_call: TRBV3-1/TRBV3-2

cdr3_nt: TGTGCCAGCCGCGGGTCTTCGAAACACGTGCAGTTCTTC
cdr3_aa: CASRGSSKHVQFF
d_call: NA
clone_size: NA
j_call: TRBJ2-1
v_call: TRBV7-2

cdr3_nt: TGCGCCAGCAGCCCGGGGGCTAGCGGGAGATATAGGGGCAATGAGCAGTTCTTC
cdr3_aa: CASSPGASGRYRGNEQFF
d_call: TRBD2
clone_size: NA
j_call: TRBJ2-1
v_call: TRBV5-1

cdr3_nt: TGTGCCAGCAGTTTACCGGGGGGGGCCATGAACACTGAAGCTTTCTTT
cdr3_aa: CASSLPGGAMNTEAFF
d_call: NA
clone_size: few
j_call: TRBJ1-1
v_call: TRBV28

cdr3_nt: TGTGCCAGCTCACCACCGGGACAGAGAAACACTGAAGCTTTCTTT
cdr3_aa: CASSPPGQRNTEAFF
d_call: TRBD1
clone_size: NA
j_call: TRBJ1-1
v_call: TRBV18

cdr3_nt: TGTGCCAGCAGCGTCAGGGCAGGTTCGAACACCGGGGAGCTGTTTTTT
cdr3_aa: CASSVRAGSNTGELFF
d_call: NA
clone_size: once
j_call: TRBJ2-2
v_call: TRBV9

cdr3_nt: TGTGCCAGCAGCCAACGGGACAGGGGCCAAGAGACCCAGTACTTC
cdr3_aa: CASSQRDRGQETQYF
d_call: TRBD1
clone_size: NA
j_call: TRBJ2-5
v_call: TRBV11-2

cdr3_nt: TGTGCCACCCGGAGCCGAGGCGGACAGCCCCAGCATTTT
cdr3_aa: CATRSRGGQPQHF
d_call: NA
clone_size: NA
j_call: TRBJ1-5
v_call: TRBV24-1

cdr3_nt: TGTGCCAGCAGTTACGGGGGGAGCAATCAGCCCCAGCATTTT
cdr3_aa: CASSYGGSNQPQHF
d_call: NA
clone_size: NA
j_call: TRBJ1-5
v_call: TRBV6-5